The next 22 T cell receptor beta chains were all read from a single sample in a study of a mutant IDH1 vaccine in newly diagnosed glioma (dated by TCRdb to about 2021). Taken with the paper, the label for time point translates to: baseline, week 1 (first vaccination visit). Taken with the paper, the label for treatment or condition translates to: pre-vaccination baseline after standard-of-care therapy. Libraries were constructed by the immunoSEQ multiplex PCR assay. TCRdb re-hosts the immuneACCESS table, in-frame sequences only. Its copies lack some clones; in the studies checked, an unresolved V gene accounts for under half of them, and the cause for the rest is not known. The sample table lists 15,000 to 20,000 clones, 80% of them with a count of one. The ten largest clones take up 9% to 10% of the sample. The sequencing here drew on PBMCs, taken from a glioma patient treated with radiotherapy, temozolomide or both. These receptors were taken from a man aged 40-50 years with glioma.

This clone was seen just once. V usage is TRBV6-4 and J usage is TRBJ2-1, with unresolved D. Trimming took 4 bases from V and 4 from J, leaving 8 bases between them. The CDR3 is made up of 13 amino acids. The V gene's germline CDR1 is MRHNA and CDR2 SNTAGT. The CDR3 loop is CASSVAEYNEQFF. Here the CDR3 DNA reads TGTGCCAGCAGTGTCGCGGAGTACAATGAGCAGTTCTTC.

The rearrangement uses TRBV7-2 and TRBJ2-5, with a weak D call TRBD2 (7 bases). The germline V gene encodes CDR1 SGHTA and CDR2 FQGNSA. Trimming shortened V by 1 base and J by 4 bases, and 10 bases separated the two germline ends. The CDR3 totals 14 residues. The CDR3, as DNA: TGTGCCAGCAGCTTAGTGGCGGGGGCAGAGACCCAGTACTTC. As protein: CASSLVAGAETQYF.

The sample holds one count of this clone. The CDR3 DNA reads TGTGCCTGGAGCACCGGGTGGCTGACACTTACCGGGGAGCTGTTTTTT. Translated, it gives CAWSTGWLTLTGELFF. This rearrangement joins TRBV30 to TRBJ2-2; D ambiguous. The CDR3 runs 16 residues. Germline V lookup: CDR1 GTSNPN, CDR2 SVGIG (reference sequence). The germline V and J ends were trimmed by 3 bases and 5 bases, with 19 bases remaining between them. The entire variable domain, with the rest obtained from reference TRBV30 and TRBJ2-2, is as follows: SQTIHQWPATLVQPVGSPLSLECTVEGTSNPNLYWYRQAAGRGLQLLFYSVGIGQISSEVPQNLSASRPQDRQFILSSKKLLLSDSGFYLCAWSTGWLTLTGELFFGEGSRLTVL.

In the case of this clone: The junction departs from germline at one end; a sequencing error may be responsible. The V and J genes are TRBV19 and TRBJ1-5; D not certain. The CDR3 loop spans 16 amino acids. From germline, CDR1 is LNHDA and CDR2 SQIVND (reference sequence). The CDR3, as DNA: TGTGCCAGTGGTATAGACGGAACATATAGCAATCAGCCCCAGCATTTT. Translation: CASGIDGTYSNQPQHF.

This clone occurred a few times. The chain has TRBV4-1 and TRBJ1-1; D call uncertain. The CDR3 is 17 amino acids. Trimming took 1 base from V and 0 from J, leaving 15 bases between them. Germline V gene sequence: CDR1 MGHRA, CDR2 YSYEKL. The CDR3 DNA reads TGCGCCAGCAGCCAAGCCGTTGGGGTAGGCCTGAACACTGAAGCTTTCTTT. Protein: CASSQAVGVGLNTEAFF.

The rearrangement uses TRBV2 and TRBJ2-7; 11 nucleotides match TRBD2. V lost 2 bases and J lost 4; bases outside the gene matches: 4. Germline assignment: CDR1 SNHLY and CDR2 FYNNEI. The CDR3 loop spans 15 amino acids. The CDR3 here is CASSEQASGRYEQYF. DNA for the CDR3: TGTGCCAGCAGTGAACAGGCTAGCGGGAGGTACGAGCAGTACTTC.

This rearrangement joins TRBV5-1 to TRBJ2-1, with no clear D. This CDR3 is 16 amino acids long. Trimming cost V 4 bases and J 0 bases, with 14 bases left between them. CDR1 and CDR2 (germline): SGHRS, YFSETQ. This chain's CDR3 is CASSRIQRSSYNEQFF. The CDR3 DNA is TGCGCCAGCAGCCGGATACAGAGAAGCTCCTACAATGAGCAGTTCTTC. Based on the CDR3 plus reference TRBV5-1 and TRBJ2-1, the full variable domain is KAGVTQTPRYLIKTRGQQVTLSCSPISGHRSVSWYQQTPGQGLQFLFEYFSETQRNKGNFPGRFSGRQFSNSRSEMNVSTLELGDSALYLCASSRIQRSSYNEQFFGPGTRLTVL.

The chain carries TRBV10-2 and TRBJ1-2, with unresolved D. Trimming pared 2 bases from V and 4 bases from J, leaving 14 bases between. The CDR3 runs to 15 residues. Germline V gives CDR1 WSHSY, CDR2 SAAADI. This CDR3 is CASSEIAGSLYGYTF. The CDR3 region has the DNA TGCGCCAGCAGTGAGATCGCGGGGTCGCTCTATGGCTACACCTTC.

This chain connects TRBV11-2 to TRBJ2-1, with D unresolved. Germline V gene data show CDR1 as SGHAT and CDR2 as FQNNGV. V was trimmed by 2 bases and J by 0 bases, leaving 2 bases between them. The CDR3 runs 13 residues. The CDR3 is CASSLPSYNEQFF. Here the CDR3 DNA reads TGTGCCAGCAGCTTACCCTCCTACAATGAGCAGTTCTTC.

The chain joins TRBV11-3 to TRBJ1-3, with D uncertain. Between the trimmed V and J ends, which lost 3 bases and 5 bases, there was a span of 2 bases. The CDR3 has 11 residues. Germline V CDR1 and CDR2: SGHNT, YENEEA. The DNA for the CDR3 is TGTGCCAGCAGCTTTAGAAACACCATATATTTT. Amino acids: CASSFRNTIYF.

The gene calls are TRBV6-4 and TRBJ1-2; D uncertain. Germline V gene lookup returns CDR1 MRHNA and CDR2 SNTAGT. This CDR3 has 14 residues. V was cut by 0 bases and J by 8 bases, with 13 bases left in between. The CDR3 region is CASSDSGGSGGYTF. The CDR3 DNA reads TGTGCCAGCAGTGACTCAGGAGGGAGCGGAGGCTACACCTTC.

The chain recombines TRBV15 with TRBJ2-2, with 12 bases identical to TRBD2. Looked up from germline, CDR1 is LNHNV and CDR2 is YYDKDF (reference sequence). The CDR3 length is 15 residues. With 9 bases clipped from V and 6 bases from J, the junction kept 8 bases outside the gene matches. The CDR3 nucleotides read TGTGCCACGACTCGGACTAGCGGGAAATCCGGGGAGCTGTTTTTT. Translated, it gives CATTRTSGKSGELFF.

The chain joins TRBV11-2 to TRBJ2-3; 8 nucleotides agree with TRBD1. V lost 5 bases, J lost 5 bases, and 3 bases stayed unmatched. This CDR3 has 13 residues. CDR1 is SGHAT and CDR2 is FQNNGV in the germline V gene. The CDR3 here is CASSMDREDTQYF. The DNA for the CDR3 is TGTGCCAGCAGCATGGACAGGGAAGATACGCAGTATTTT.

The gene calls are TRBV7-2 and TRBJ2-5, with D unresolved. The germline gives CDR1 SGHTA, CDR2 FQGNSA. The V gene lost 5 bases and the J gene lost 5 bases, with 12 bases spanning the gap. This CDR3 comprises 13 residues. This CDR3 is CASSPVYGETQYF. As DNA, the CDR3 is TGTGCCAGCAGCCCAGTATATGGGGAGACCCAGTACTTC.

The chain has TRBV27 and TRBJ2-7; TRBD2 matches 8 bases. Trimming cost V 6 bases and J 4 bases; bases outside gene matches: 5. This CDR3 has 13 amino acids. Germline V lookup: CDR1 MNHEY, CDR2 SMNVEV (reference sequence). The CDR3 sequence: CASSPAGGYEQYV. In nucleotides, the CDR3 is TGTGCCAGCAGCCCTGCGGGGGGATACGAGCAGTACGTC.

The chain links TRBV14 to TRBJ2-3; 10 bases fit TRBD1. The CDR3 extends over 18 amino acids. Per germline, CDR1 SGHDN and CDR2 FVKESK. The ends lost 1 base at V and 5 bases at J; junction bases unmatched: 12. CDR3 protein: CASSQVWVLGQGRDTQYF. The CDR3 DNA sequence: TGTGCCAGCAGCCAAGTTTGGGTTTTGGGACAGGGGCGAGATACGCAGTATTTT.

The V and J genes are TRBV4-1 and TRBJ1-2, with a tentative D call TRBD1 (6 bases). The V end lost 1 base, the J end lost 5 bases, and 14 bases lay between the germline ends. The germline gives CDR1 MGHRA, CDR2 YSYEKL. The CDR3 runs to 15 residues. The CDR3 loop is CASSQGRGAQYGYTF. CDR3 sequence (DNA): TGCGCCAGCAGCCAAGGGCGGGGGGCGCAGTATGGCTACACCTTC.

The V gene is TRBV2, the J gene TRBJ2-1, with 12 nucleotides matching TRBD2. The germline V gene encodes CDR1 SNHLY and CDR2 FYNNEI. The CDR3 contains 17 residues. The ends lost 6 bases at V and 0 bases at J; junction bases unmatched: 6. CDR3 loop: CASRGLAGGSSYNEQFF. The DNA of the CDR3 is TGTGCCAGCAGGGGGCTAGCGGGAGGGAGCTCCTACAATGAGCAGTTCTTC. The full variable domain, its missing parts supplied by reference TRBV2 and TRBJ2-1, is EPEVTQTPSHQVTQMGQEVILRCVPISNHLYFYWYRQILGQKVEFLVSFYNNEISEKSEIFDDQFSVERPDGSNFTLKIRSTKLEDSAMYFCASRGLAGGSSYNEQFFGPGTRLTVL.

This clone was detected a few times. The chain couples TRBV5-1 to TRBJ2-1, with TRBD1 as a possible D gene (6 bases). Trimming removed 4 bases at V and 2 bases at J, with 10 bases between. CDR1 SGHRS and CDR2 YFSETQ come from the germline V gene. There are 14 residues in the CDR3. The CDR3: CASSPQGPYNEQFF. The CDR3 DNA sequence: TGCGCCAGCAGCCCACAGGGCCCCTACAATGAGCAGTTCTTC.

In DNA form, the CDR3 reads TGTGCCAGCAGCCACGCCGGGACCCGCGACGAGCAGTACTTC. This encodes CASSHAGTRDEQYF. The chain recombines TRBV7-6 with TRBJ2-7; D may match TRBD1 or TRBD2 (5 bases each). This CDR3 contains 14 residues. Germline assignment: CDR1 SGHVS and CDR2 FNYEAQ. V lost 5 bases, J lost 5 bases, and 16 bases lay in between.

This chain joins TRBV11-2 and TRBJ2-1, with 9 bases aligning to TRBD2. Germline CDR1 is SGHAT and CDR2 is FQNNGV. This CDR3 has 15 residues. Unmatched junction bases numbered 4, after V lost 1 base and J lost 6 bases. The CDR3 DNA reads TGTGCCAGCAGCTTAGGACCGGGACTAGCCAATGAGCAGTTCTTC. This gives the protein CASSLGPGLANEQFF.

This chain connects TRBV10-3 to TRBJ1-2; 7 bases align to TRBD1. The V gene end was trimmed by 6 bases and the J gene end by 8 bases; junction bases not matched to a gene: 9. The germline CDR1 and CDR2 sequences are ENHRY and SYGVKD. The CDR3 length is 13 residues. CDR3 residues: CAISGQAQGGYTF. The CDR3 DNA reads as TGTGCCATCAGCGGACAGGCGCAGGGGGGCTACACCTTC.